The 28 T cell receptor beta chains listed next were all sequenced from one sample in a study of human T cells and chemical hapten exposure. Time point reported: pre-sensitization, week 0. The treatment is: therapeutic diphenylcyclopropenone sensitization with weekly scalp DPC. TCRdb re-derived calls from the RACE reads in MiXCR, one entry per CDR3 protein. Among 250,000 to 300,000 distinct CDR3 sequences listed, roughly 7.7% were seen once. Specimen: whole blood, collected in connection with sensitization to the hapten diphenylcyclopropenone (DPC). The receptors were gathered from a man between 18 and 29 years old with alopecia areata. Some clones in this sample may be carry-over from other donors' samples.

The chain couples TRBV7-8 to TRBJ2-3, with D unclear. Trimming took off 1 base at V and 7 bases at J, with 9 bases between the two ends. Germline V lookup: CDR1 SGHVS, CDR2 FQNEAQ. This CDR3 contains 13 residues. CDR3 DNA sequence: TGTGCCAGCAGCTTAGGGCTGGCTAATACGCAGTATTTT. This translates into CASSLGLANTQYF.

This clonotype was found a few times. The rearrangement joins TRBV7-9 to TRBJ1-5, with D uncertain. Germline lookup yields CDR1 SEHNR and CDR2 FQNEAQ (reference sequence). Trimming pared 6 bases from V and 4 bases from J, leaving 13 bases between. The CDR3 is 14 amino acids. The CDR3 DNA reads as TGTGCCAGCAGACCGGACGGCAATAATCAGCCCCAGCATTTT. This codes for CASRPDGNNQPQHF.

The CDR3 protein is CASSLNGGHSYNEQFF. As DNA, the CDR3 is TGTGCCAGCAGCTTAAACGGGGGCCATTCCTACAATGAGCAGTTCTTC. The V gene is TRBV7-3, the J gene TRBJ2-1; D tentatively reads TRBD1 or TRBD2 (6 bases each). With 1 base removed from V and 1 base from J, the gap between germline ends came to 11 bases. CDR1 is SGHTA and CDR2 is FQGTGA in the germline V gene. This CDR3 spans 16 amino acids.

CDR3 protein: CASKFDRLNSPLHF. The CDR3 DNA reads TGTGCCAGCAAGTTTGACCGCCTCAATTCACCCCTCCACTTT. This chain connects TRBV6-2 or TRBV6-3 to TRBJ1-6; no reliable D call. Germline V gives CDR1 MNHEY, CDR2 SVGEGT. The CDR3 sequence is 14 residues long. The ends were cut back, 7 bases at V and 7 bases at J, with 14 bases in the middle.

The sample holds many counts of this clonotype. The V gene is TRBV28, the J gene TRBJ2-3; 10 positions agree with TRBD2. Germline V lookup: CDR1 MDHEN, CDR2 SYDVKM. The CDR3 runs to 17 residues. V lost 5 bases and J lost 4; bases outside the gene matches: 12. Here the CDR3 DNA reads TGTGCCAGCAGTACCCTAGCGGGGGCACCGGAGGCAGATACGCAGTATTTT. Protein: CASSTLAGAPEADTQYF.

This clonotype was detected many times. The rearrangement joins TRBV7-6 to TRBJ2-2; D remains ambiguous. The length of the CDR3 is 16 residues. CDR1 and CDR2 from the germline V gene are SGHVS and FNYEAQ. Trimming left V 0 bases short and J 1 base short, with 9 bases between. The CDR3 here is CASSLAPKGNTGELFF. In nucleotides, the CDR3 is TGTGCCAGCAGCTTAGCCCCCAAAGGGAACACCGGGGAGCTGTTTTTT.

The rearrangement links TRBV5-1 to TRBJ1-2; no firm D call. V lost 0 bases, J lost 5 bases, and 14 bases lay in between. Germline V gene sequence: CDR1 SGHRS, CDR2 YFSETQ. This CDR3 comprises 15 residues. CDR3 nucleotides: TGCGCCAGCAGCTTGGAGCTCGGGCAGACTTATGGCTACACCTTC. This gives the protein CASSLELGQTYGYTF.

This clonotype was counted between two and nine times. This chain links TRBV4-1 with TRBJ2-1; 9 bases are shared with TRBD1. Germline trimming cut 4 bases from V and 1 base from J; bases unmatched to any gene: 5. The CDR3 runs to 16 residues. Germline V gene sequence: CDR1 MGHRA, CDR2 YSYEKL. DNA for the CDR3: TGCGCCAGCAGCCCGTTAGGGACAGGGTCCTACAATGAGCAGTTCTTC. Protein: CASSPLGTGSYNEQFF.

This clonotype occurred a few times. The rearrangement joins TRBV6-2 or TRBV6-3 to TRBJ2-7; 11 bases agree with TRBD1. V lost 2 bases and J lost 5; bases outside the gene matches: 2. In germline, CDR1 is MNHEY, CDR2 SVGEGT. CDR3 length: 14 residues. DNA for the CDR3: TGTGCCAGCAGTTACCGGACAGGGGGCCACGAGCAGTACTTC. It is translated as CASSYRTGGHEQYF.

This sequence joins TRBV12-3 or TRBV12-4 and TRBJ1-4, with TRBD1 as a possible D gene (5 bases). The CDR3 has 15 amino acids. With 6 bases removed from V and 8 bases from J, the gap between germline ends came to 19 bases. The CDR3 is CASRRGTEEWEKLFF. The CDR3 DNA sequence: TGTGCCAGCAGGCGGGGGACCGAGGAATGGGAAAAACTGTTTTTT.

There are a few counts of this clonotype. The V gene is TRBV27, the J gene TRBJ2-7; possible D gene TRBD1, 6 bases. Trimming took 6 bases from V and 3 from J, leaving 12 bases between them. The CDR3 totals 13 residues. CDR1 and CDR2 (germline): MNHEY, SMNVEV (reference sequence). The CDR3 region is CASSPTGLYEQYF. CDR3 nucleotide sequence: TGTGCCAGCAGCCCTACAGGGCTCTACGAGCAGTACTTC.

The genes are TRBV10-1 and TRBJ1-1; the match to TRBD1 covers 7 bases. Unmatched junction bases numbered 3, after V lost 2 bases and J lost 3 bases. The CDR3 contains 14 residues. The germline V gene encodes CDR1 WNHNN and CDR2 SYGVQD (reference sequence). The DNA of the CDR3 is TGCGCCAGCAGTGAGGACAGGGCCGACACTGAAGCTTTCTTT. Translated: CASSEDRADTEAFF.

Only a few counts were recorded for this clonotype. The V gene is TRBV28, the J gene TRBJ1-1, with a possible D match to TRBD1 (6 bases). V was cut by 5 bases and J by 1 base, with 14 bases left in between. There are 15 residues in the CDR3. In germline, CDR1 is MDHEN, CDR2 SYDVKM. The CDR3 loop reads CASSPARGTNTEAFF. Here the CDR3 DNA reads TGTGCCAGCAGTCCCGCGAGGGGGACGAACACTGAAGCTTTCTTT.

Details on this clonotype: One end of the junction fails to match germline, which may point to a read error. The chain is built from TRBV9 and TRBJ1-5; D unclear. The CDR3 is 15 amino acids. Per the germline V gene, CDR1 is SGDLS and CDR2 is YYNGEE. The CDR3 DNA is TGTGCCAGCAGCGTAGGATTCCATAGCAATCAGCCCCACCATTTT. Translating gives CASSVGFHSNQPHHF.

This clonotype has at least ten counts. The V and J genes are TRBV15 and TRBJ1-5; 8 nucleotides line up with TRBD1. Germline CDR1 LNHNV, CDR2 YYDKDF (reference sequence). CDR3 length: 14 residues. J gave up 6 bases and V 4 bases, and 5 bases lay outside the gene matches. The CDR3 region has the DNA TGTGCCACCAGCAACCCGGACAGGGCTCAGCCCCAGCATTTT. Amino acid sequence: CATSNPDRAQPQHF.

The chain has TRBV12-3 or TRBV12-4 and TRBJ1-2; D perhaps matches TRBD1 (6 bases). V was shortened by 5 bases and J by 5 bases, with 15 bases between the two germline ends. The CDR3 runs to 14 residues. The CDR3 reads CASSIRGAWYGYTF. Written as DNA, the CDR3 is TGTGCCAGCAGTATAAGGGGGGCATGGTATGGCTACACCTTC.

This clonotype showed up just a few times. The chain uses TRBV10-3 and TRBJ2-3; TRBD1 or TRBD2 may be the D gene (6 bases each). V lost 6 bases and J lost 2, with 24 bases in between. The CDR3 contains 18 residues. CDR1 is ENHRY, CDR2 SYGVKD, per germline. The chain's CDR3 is CAIRRGAEGIQFTDTQYF. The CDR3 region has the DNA TGTGCCATCAGGAGGGGGGCAGAGGGAATCCAATTCACAGATACGCAGTATTTT.

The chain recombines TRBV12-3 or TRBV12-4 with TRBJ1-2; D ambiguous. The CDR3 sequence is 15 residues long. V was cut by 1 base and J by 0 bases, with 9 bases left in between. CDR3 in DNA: TGTGCCAGCAGTTTAGGTGACACTGCTAACTATGGCTACACCTTC. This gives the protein CASSLGDTANYGYTF.

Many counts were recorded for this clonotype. The CDR3 nucleotides read TGTGCCACCAGTGACCCCCAGCGGGACTACAATGAGCAGTTCTTC. It is translated as CATSDPQRDYNEQFF. The chain has TRBV24-1 and TRBJ2-1, with 7 bases aligning to TRBD2. This CDR3 region has 15 residues. V shed 4 bases and J 3 bases; nucleotides not matched to a gene: 5. CDR1 and CDR2 (germline): KGHDR, SFDVKD.

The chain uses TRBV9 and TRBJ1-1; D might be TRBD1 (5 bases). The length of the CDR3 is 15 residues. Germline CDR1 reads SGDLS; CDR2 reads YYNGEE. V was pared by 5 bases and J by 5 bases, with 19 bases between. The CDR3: CASSLGRPGKTEAFF. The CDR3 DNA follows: TGTGCCAGCAGTCTGGGGAGGCCAGGGAAAACTGAAGCTTTCTTT.

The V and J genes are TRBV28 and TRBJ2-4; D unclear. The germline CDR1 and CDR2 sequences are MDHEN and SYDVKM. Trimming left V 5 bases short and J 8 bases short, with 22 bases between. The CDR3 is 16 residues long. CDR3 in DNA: TGTGCCAGCAGTACCGGCTCGACAACCATTTGGGACATTCAGTACTTC. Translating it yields CASSTGSTTIWDIQYF.

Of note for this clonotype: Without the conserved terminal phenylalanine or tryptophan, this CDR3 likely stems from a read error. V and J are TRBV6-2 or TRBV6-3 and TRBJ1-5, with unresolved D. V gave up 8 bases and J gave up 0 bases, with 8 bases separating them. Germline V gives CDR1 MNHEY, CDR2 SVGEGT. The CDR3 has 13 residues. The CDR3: CASRGYSNQPQHL. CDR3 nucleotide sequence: TGTGCCAGCCGGGGATATAGCAATCAGCCCCAGCATCTT.

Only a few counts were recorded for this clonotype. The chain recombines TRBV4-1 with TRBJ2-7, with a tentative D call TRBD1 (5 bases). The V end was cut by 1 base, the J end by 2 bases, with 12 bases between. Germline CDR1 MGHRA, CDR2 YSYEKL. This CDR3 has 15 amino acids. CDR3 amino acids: CASSQVRAGTYEQYF. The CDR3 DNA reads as TGCGCCAGCAGCCAAGTTCGGGCAGGGACCTACGAGCAGTACTTC.

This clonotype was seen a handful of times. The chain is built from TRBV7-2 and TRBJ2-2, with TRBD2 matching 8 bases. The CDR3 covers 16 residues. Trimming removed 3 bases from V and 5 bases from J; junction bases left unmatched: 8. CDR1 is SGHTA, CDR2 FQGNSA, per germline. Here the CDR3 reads CASSLRGVEVTGELFF. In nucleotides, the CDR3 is TGTGCCAGCAGCTTGCGGGGGGTTGAAGTAACCGGGGAGCTGTTTTTT.

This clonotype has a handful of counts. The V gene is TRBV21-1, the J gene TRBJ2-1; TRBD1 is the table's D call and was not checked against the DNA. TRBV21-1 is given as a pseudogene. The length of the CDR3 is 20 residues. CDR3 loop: CARGGSTGGFPLCSYNEQFF. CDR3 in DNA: TGTGCCAGAGGGGGATCGACAGGGGGATTCCCCTTGTGCTCCTACAATGAGCAGTTCTTC.

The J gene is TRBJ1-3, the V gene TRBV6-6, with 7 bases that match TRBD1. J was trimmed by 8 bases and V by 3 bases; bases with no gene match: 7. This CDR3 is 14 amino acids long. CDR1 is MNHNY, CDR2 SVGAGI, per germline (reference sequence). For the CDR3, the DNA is TGTGCCAGCAGTTATGACAGGGCAACGGACACCATATATTTT. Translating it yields CASSYDRATDTIYF.

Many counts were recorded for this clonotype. The CDR3 region has the DNA TGTGCCAGCAGTTACGCCGGATCCCTCAGCAATCAGCCCCAGCATTTT. This gives the protein CASSYAGSLSNQPQHF. The rearrangement joins TRBV6-6 to TRBJ1-5; the D is unclear. The CDR3 consists of 16 residues. The germline V and J ends were trimmed by 2 bases and 1 base, with 12 bases remaining between them. Per germline, CDR1 MNHNY and CDR2 SVGAGI (reference sequence).

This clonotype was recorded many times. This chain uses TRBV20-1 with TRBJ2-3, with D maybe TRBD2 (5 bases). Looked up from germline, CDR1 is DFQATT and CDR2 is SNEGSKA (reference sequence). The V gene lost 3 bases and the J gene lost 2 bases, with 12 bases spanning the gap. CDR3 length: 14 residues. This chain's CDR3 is CSASKGRDTDTQYF. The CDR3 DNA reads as TGCAGTGCTAGCAAGGGTCGGGACACAGATACGCAGTATTTT.